The source of this T cell receptor beta chain is a study of shared clonotypes between healthy human individuals. Every donor, a Caucasian adult, lived in Nashville, Tennessee. V gave up 4 bases and J gave up 8 bases, with 14 bases separating them. This CDR3 region has 14 residues. The germline gives CDR1 MNHEY, CDR2 SMNVEV (reference sequence). Here immunoSEQ multiplex PCR was the method, and the copy in TCRdb shows in-frame clones only, minus some. Here the sample spans about half a million clones, 65% to 85% being singletons. The rearrangement uses TRBV27 and TRBJ1-4; TRBD1 might be the D (5 bases). The specimen sequenced was PBMCs. The sequence came from a middle-aged woman in good health. Some clones in this sample may be carry-over from other donors' samples. Here the CDR3 reads CASSWGRAAEKLFF. CDR3 nucleotides: TGTGCCAGCAGTTGGGGCAGGGCAGCGGAAAAACTGTTTTTT.